This TCR beta chain was recorded in a study of CD8+ T cells in alopecia areata. The trim removed 8 bases at V and 4 bases at J, leaving 4 bases unmatched. This CDR3 has 12 residues. Looked up from germline, CDR1 is SQVTM and CDR2 is ANQGSEA. After isolation, RNA underwent reverse transcription to generate cDNA as the sequencing template. This table comes from immunoSEQ multiplex PCR, and its TCRdb copy is limited to in-frame clones, with some not included. The data contain 150,000 to 200,000 clones, 59% of them seen just once; the ten biggest clones take up 14% to 15%. The receptor was isolated from a human donor with alopecia areata. The source material was CD4+ T cells sorted from blood, sampled at week 0. The genes are TRBV29-1 and TRBJ2-5; 10 nucleotides match TRBD2. The CDR3 reads CSTRTSGETQYF. For the CDR3, the DNA is TGCAGCACAAGGACTAGCGGAGAGACCCAGTACTTC.